Presented here are 26 T cell receptor beta chains from one specimen sequenced in a study of T cell repertoires in cytomegalovirus infection (dated by TCRdb to the late 2010s). The sequencing machine was an Illumina HiSeq 1500. TCRdb applied fastp at Q25 and MiXCR to the public reads, then kept only in-frame beta chains. Each entry is one CDR3 protein sequence, shown with its most common DNA and genes. The sample records fewer than 200,000 distinct CDR3 sequences, about an eighth of which are singletons. The ten top clones hold 25% to 30% of the sample. Sequencing used PBMCs. The receptor source for this set is a human donor in good health (CMV status not recorded). Some clones in this sample may be carry-over from other donors' samples.

A few counts support this clonotype. The rearrangement uses TRBV4-1 and TRBJ2-7; D might be TRBD1 (6 bases). The CDR3 contains 16 residues. Germline CDR1 and CDR2: MGHRA and YSYEKL. The V gene lost 0 bases and the J gene lost 5 bases, with 17 bases spanning the gap. The CDR3 region has the DNA TGCGCCAGCAGCCAAGATACCGGACAGAGGTCGGACGAGCAGTACTTC. Its protein product is CASSQDTGQRSDEQYF.

This sequence joins TRBV29-1 and TRBJ2-7, with 7 nucleotides matching TRBD1. The ends lost 7 bases at V and 0 bases at J; junction bases unmatched: 6. This CDR3 is built from 13 residues. Per germline, CDR1 SQVTM and CDR2 ANQGSEA. The CDR3 DNA reads as TGCAGCGCCGGGACAGCTTACTCCTACGAGCAGTACTTC. Amino acid sequence: CSAGTAYSYEQYF.

This clonotype was counted at least ten times. The chain recombines TRBV7-6 with TRBJ1-2; 8 bases match TRBD1. Germline values: CDR1 SGHVS, CDR2 FNYEAQ. Unmatched junction bases numbered 11, after V lost 5 bases and J lost 6 bases. The CDR3 has 15 residues. The chain's CDR3 is CASSLGTGKSNGYTF. DNA for the CDR3: TGTGCCAGCAGCCTCGGGACAGGAAAGAGTAATGGCTACACCTTC.

This clonotype has a handful of counts. The J gene is TRBJ2-5, the V gene TRBV25-1, with D uncertain. The V end lost 1 base, the J end lost 2 bases, and 8 bases lay between the germline ends. The V gene's germline CDR1 is MGHDK and CDR2 SYGVNS. The length of the CDR3 is 14 residues. The CDR3 sequence is CASSEWAAQETQYF. Written as DNA, the CDR3 is TGTGCCAGCAGTGAATGGGCAGCTCAAGAGACCCAGTACTTC.

The V and J genes are TRBV15 and TRBJ2-1; 7 positions match TRBD1. The V segment lost 6 bases and the J segment 9 bases; nucleotides outside the gene matches: 8. The CDR3 length is 13 residues. Germline assignment: CDR1 LNHNV and CDR2 YYDKDF (reference sequence). The CDR3 DNA sequence: TGTGCCACCAGGATCCCGAACAGGGGTGAGCAGTTCTTC. As protein: CATRIPNRGEQFF.

This clonotype was observed a handful of times. The chain uses TRBV13 and TRBJ1-1; D is possibly TRBD1 (6 bases). V lost 11 bases and J 3 bases, leaving 19 bases between the germline ends. Germline CDR1 PRHDT, CDR2 FYEKMQ (reference sequence). The CDR3 has 14 amino acids. CDR3 coding DNA: TGTGCCTGCTTACTGGGGGGCCAGGACACTGAAGCTTTCTTT. It yields the protein CACLLGGQDTEAFF. Complete variable domain (other parts from reference TRBV13 and TRBJ1-1): AAGVIQSPRHLIKEKRETATLKCYPIPRHDTVYWYQQGPGQDPQFLISFYEKMQSDKGSIPDRFSAQQFSDYHSELNMSSLELGDSALYFCACLLGGQDTEAFFGQGTRLTVV.

This clonotype is labeled as medium-sized (0.01 to 0.1%). The chain is built from TRBV6-1 and TRBJ1-1, with D possibly TRBD1 on 6 matching bases. The CDR3 sequence is 13 residues long. Germline loops: CDR1 MNHNS, CDR2 SASEGT. Trimming shortened V by 7 bases and J by 8 bases, and 17 bases separated the two germline ends. The CDR3 loop is CASKPLQGTEAFF. For the CDR3, the DNA is TGTGCCAGCAAACCGTTACAGGGCACCGAAGCTTTCTTT.

The table lists this clonotype with a few counts. V gene TRBV2 combines with J gene TRBJ1-1; D perhaps matches TRBD1 (5 bases). Germline loops: CDR1 SNHLY, CDR2 FYNNEI. V gave up 6 bases and J gave up 4 bases, with 15 bases separating them. The length of the CDR3 is 14 residues. CDR3 DNA: TGTGCCAGCAGCGGGGCTGGGGTGATCACTGAAGCTTTCTTT. Protein: CASSGAGVITEAFF.

Many counts were recorded for this clonotype. The CDR3 DNA follows: TGTGCCAGCAGTTCCGGAGGATGGGTCAATCAGCCCCAGCATTTT. Encoded protein: CASSSGGWVNQPQHF. This chain uses TRBV28 with TRBJ1-5; D is unresolved. Trimming cost V 4 bases and J 3 bases, with 13 bases left between them. Germline assignment: CDR1 MDHEN and CDR2 SYDVKM. The CDR3 has 15 residues.

This clonotype occurred a few times. V is TRBV20-1 and J is TRBJ2-7, with TRBD1 as a possible D gene (6 bases). CDR3 length equals 14 residues. The germline V gene encodes CDR1 DFQATT and CDR2 SNEGSKA (reference sequence). V was pared by 2 bases and J by 2 bases, with 13 bases between. Written as DNA, the CDR3 is TGCAGTGCTAGAATGACGGCAGGGGCCTACGAGCAGTACTTC. Translating it yields CSARMTAGAYEQYF.

This chain joins TRBV12-3 or TRBV12-4 and TRBJ1-5, with 10 bases fitting TRBD1. CDR3 length equals 16 residues. V was pared by 3 bases and J by 6 bases, with 8 bases of the junction left unmatched. This chain's CDR3 is CASSFDRTGGTQPQHF. The CDR3, as DNA: TGTGCCAGCAGTTTTGATCGGACAGGGGGAACTCAGCCCCAGCATTTT.

This clonotype was seen at least ten times. V and J are TRBV2 and TRBJ2-5; 9 nucleotides align to TRBD1. The V and J ends lost 5 bases and 5 bases, in that order; junction bases with no gene match: 15. The CDR3 contains 17 residues. Germline V CDR1 and CDR2: SNHLY, FYNNEI. CDR3 nucleotides: TGTGCCAGCAGTTTTCCCGGGACAGGGTTGATTGTCGAGACCCAGTACTTC. It specifies CASSFPGTGLIVETQYF.

This clonotype was recorded at least ten times. CDR3 bases: TGCAGTGCGCGGACTAGCGGGAGGGTGTCGGGCACCGGGGAGCTGTTTTTT. This translates into CSARTSGRVSGTGELFF. The chain joins TRBV20-1 to TRBJ2-2; 15 nucleotides agree with TRBD2. V shed 6 bases, J shed 4 bases, and the junction held 9 bases outside the gene matches. CDR3 size: 17 residues. Germline CDR1 DFQATT, CDR2 SNEGSKA (reference sequence).

The count of this clonotype is one. This chain joins TRBV10-3 and TRBJ1-6; D is ambiguous. Trimming pared 7 bases from V and 4 bases from J, leaving 11 bases between. CDR3 size: 14 residues. CDR1 is ENHRY, CDR2 SYGVKD, per germline. The chain's CDR3 is CAIKTGEYNSPLHF. DNA for the CDR3: TGTGCCATCAAAACGGGAGAATATAATTCACCCCTCCACTTT.

This clonotype was recorded many times. The V and J genes are TRBV7-6 and TRBJ1-1; D gene unclear. Germline CDR1 SGHVS, CDR2 FNYEAQ. Trimming pared 3 bases from V and 0 bases from J, leaving 14 bases between. This CDR3 is built from 16 residues. The CDR3 DNA reads TGTGCCAGCAGCTTTCTCATCCGGGAGCTGAACACTGAAGCTTTCTTT. Translating gives CASSFLIRELNTEAFF.

The chain joins TRBV7-8 to TRBJ1-5; D is uncertain. Trimming took off 3 bases at V and 5 bases at J, with 11 bases between the two ends. The CDR3 is 14 amino acids. Looked up from germline, CDR1 is SGHVS and CDR2 is FQNEAQ. DNA of the CDR3: TGTGCCAGCAGCTTGGACGGCGGCTATCAGCCCCAGCATTTT. Amino acids: CASSLDGGYQPQHF.

This clonotype came up many times. This sequence joins TRBV7-2 and TRBJ2-2, with D uncertain. Trimming cost V 3 bases and J 4 bases, with 12 bases left between them. The CDR3 is 15 residues long. Germline CDR1 reads SGHTA; CDR2 reads FQGNSA. The CDR3 nucleotides are TGTGCCAGCAGCTTTGGGCCAATACCCACCGGGGAGCTGTTTTTT. It codes for CASSFGPIPTGELFF.

This clonotype was found many times. This chain connects TRBV6-2 or TRBV6-3 to TRBJ2-7; TRBD2 matches 8 bases. The germline gives CDR1 MNHEY, CDR2 SVGEGT. V shed 6 bases, J shed 6 bases, and the junction held 10 bases outside the gene matches. The CDR3 totals 14 residues. CDR3 region: CASRTSGSRGEQYF. The CDR3 DNA follows: TGTGCCAGCAGGACAAGCGGGAGTAGAGGCGAGCAGTACTTC.

This rearrangement joins TRBV5-6 to TRBJ2-7, with TRBD1 identical over 10 bases. V was pared by 2 bases and J by 5 bases, with 4 bases of the junction left unmatched. This CDR3 spans 14 amino acids. Germline V lookup: CDR1 SGHDT, CDR2 YYEEEE. CDR3 in amino acids: CASSFGTGVHEQYF. The CDR3 DNA reads as TGTGCCAGCAGCTTCGGGACAGGGGTTCACGAGCAGTACTTC.

This clonotype was seen only a few times. The V call is TRBV27, the J call TRBJ1-5; D remains ambiguous. Germline V gene sequence: CDR1 MNHEY, CDR2 SMNVEV (reference sequence). CDR3 length equals 14 residues. V lost 6 bases, J lost 0 bases, and 9 bases lay in between. In DNA, the CDR3 is TGTGCCAGCAGGGACGGTGATAGCAATCAGCCCCAGCATTTT. It specifies CASRDGDSNQPQHF.

In its sample, this clonotype was seen many times. J is TRBJ2-2 and V is TRBV7-9; D not resolved. This CDR3 region has 11 residues. Germline CDR1 SEHNR, CDR2 FQNEAQ (reference sequence). V lost 11 bases, J lost 1 base, and 5 bases lay in between. DNA for the CDR3: TGTGCCCTGGGGAACACCGGGGAGCTGTTTTTT. Encoded protein: CALGNTGELFF.

Many counts were recorded for this clonotype. The chain is built from TRBV28 and TRBJ1-5; D ambiguous. CDR1 is MDHEN and CDR2 is SYDVKM in the germline V gene. The CDR3 spans 13 residues. V was trimmed by 6 bases and J by 2 bases, leaving 8 bases between them. CDR3 region: CASSLVGNQPQHF. In DNA form, the CDR3 reads TGTGCCAGCAGCTTAGTGGGCAATCAGCCCCAGCATTTT.

This clonotype was seen at least ten times. The chain joins TRBV12-5 to TRBJ2-7; D uncertain. Deletions cut 3 bases from V and 3 bases from J, with 9 bases between. The CDR3 is made up of 13 amino acids. Germline CDR1 is LGHNT and CDR2 is FRNRAP. The CDR3: CASGFLNIYEQYF. Here the CDR3 DNA reads TGTGCTAGTGGTTTCTTGAATATCTACGAGCAGTACTTC.

The V and J genes are TRBV4-1 and TRBJ2-7; D perhaps matches TRBD1 (5 bases). The CDR3 covers 16 residues. Germline CDR1 and CDR2: MGHRA and YSYEKL. Trimming stripped 2 bases from V and 4 bases from J, with 18 bases between. In DNA, the CDR3 is TGCGCCAGCAGCCAATTAGGACACGGCCTCCCGTACGAGCAGTACTTC. Its translation: CASSQLGHGLPYEQYF.

The rearrangement uses TRBV29-1 and TRBJ1-2; D is perhaps TRBD1 (6 bases). Trimming left V 2 bases short and J 0 bases short, with 10 bases between. The CDR3 is 14 residues long. Germline assignment: CDR1 SQVTM and CDR2 ANQGSEA. In DNA form, the CDR3 reads TGCAGCGTTGAACTGCCAGGGGCTAACTATGGCTACACCTTC. Its protein is CSVELPGANYGYTF.

This clonotype has ten or more counts. The chain links TRBV12-3 or TRBV12-4 to TRBJ2-7; D uncertain. The CDR3 runs to 14 residues. The V end was cut by 1 base, the J end by 0 bases, with 7 bases between. The chain's CDR3 is CASSLVQNSYEQYF. The CDR3 DNA reads as TGTGCCAGCAGTTTAGTACAGAACTCCTACGAGCAGTACTTC.